This T cell receptor (beta chain) was documented in a study of vaccination and CD4 T cells after COVID-19. Study at large: Two doses of either BNT162b2 or mRNA-1273 vaccine were given to participants. With a range of 35 to 161, the median interval from diagnosis to drawing post-COVID samples was approximately 100 days.

The sample's treatment: approximately nine-day PBMC culture with coronavirus spike peptide pools or control peptides (ViraFEST assay). Medium was half-exchanged with fresh IL-2 medium on days 3 and 7. Sequence data for DNA of cultured CD4+ T cells were generated by the Oncomine TCR Beta short-read assay. TCRdb fed the PCR reads into MiXCR, producing one record per CDR3 protein. The table lists about 25,000 distinct CDR3 sequences, 45% to 50% of them singletons, with about 5.9% in the top ten. The CDR3 length is 15 residues. Looked up from germline, CDR1 is MGHRA and CDR2 is YSYEKL. V was pared by 0 bases and J by 0 bases, with 9 bases between. Findings and limits, study-wide: Clonotypes reactive to SARS-CoV-2 had a median that went up from about 20 to 38, but not significantly.

On this clonotype itself: The target antigen is unknown.

Sequencing input: CD4+ T cells from blood, cultured in vitro. The receptor was isolated from a human donor who had recovered from COVID-19. The J gene is TRBJ2-7, the V gene TRBV4-1; D remains ambiguous. DNA of the CDR3: TGCGCCAGCAGCCAAGAACGACTTTACTCCTACGAGCAGTACTTC. Amino acid sequence: CASSQERLYSYEQYF.